A selection of T cell receptor beta chains follows, all from one sample in a study of blood T cell repertoires in COVID-19. TCRdb's copy holds only in-frame clones and misses some; the assay was immunoSEQ multiplex PCR. The top ten hold approximately 6.8% of the sample, which has around 110,000 clones, approximately 89% seen once. Material: peripheral blood. These receptors all stem from a man between 45 and 60 years old with active or convalescent COVID-19. Each CDR3 is given with its conserved first and last residue. Fields, in order: CDR3 protein, J gene, D gene, V gene. The D gene is left open where the match is weak.

CASSYRDSLDNEQFF	TRBJ2-1	-	TRBV6-6
CATSRGQGRENTEAFF	TRBJ1-1	TRBD1	TRBV15
CASRERGTSGREGGELFF	TRBJ2-2	TRBD2	TRBV7-9
CASSLGTSRGNEQFF	TRBJ2-1	TRBD2	TRBV7-2
CSASRTSGLAKNIQYF	TRBJ2-4	TRBD2	TRBV20-1
CASSLKGKPYEQYF	TRBJ2-7	-	TRBV7-9
CASSEWTSGSYEQYF	TRBJ2-7	TRBD2	TRBV2
CASSPTGQQYF	TRBJ2-7	TRBD1	TRBV28
CASSFEGATSYEQYF	TRBJ2-7	TRBD1	TRBV19
CASSTTGLAGATDTQYF	TRBJ2-3	TRBD2	TRBV28
CASSLEGGEIYEQYF	TRBJ2-7	TRBD2	TRBV5-1
CASSSTPRRGGYGYTF	TRBJ1-2	-	TRBV7-6
CAWSQDRERSPLHF	TRBJ1-6	TRBD1	TRBV28
CASSSGDGSNQPQHF	TRBJ1-5	-	TRBV7-9
CASSLRGLASSTDTQYF	TRBJ2-3	TRBD2	TRBV5-1
CASSLNSGRLTDTQYF	TRBJ2-3	TRBD2	TRBV28